This record concerns one T cell receptor beta chain sequence. No cognate antigen has been identified for it. Qualities for individual bases were not recorded, and no much larger clone is one base off. The data originate from a study of OX40 agonist ivuxolimab in advanced cancers. Notes on the research overall: Ivuxolimab, which targeted the costimulatory receptor OX40 (CD134), was an agonistic, fully human IgG2 monoclonal antibody. Intravenous ivuxolimab was administered to patients every 2 weeks at six dose levels: 0.01, 0.1, 0.3, 1.5, 3 and 10 mg/kg. Among the roughly 52 dose-escalation patients, around 20 had hepatocellular carcinoma, around 15 melanoma, 9 renal cell carcinoma and 9 head and neck cancer. In the dose-escalation cohort, roughly 80% of patients were male, and the mean age was approximately 60 years, with a range of about 20 to 79. Prior anti-PD-1, anti-PD-L1 or anti-CTLA-4 therapy was permitted, and approximately 39% of dose-escalation patients had received checkpoint inhibitors. Partial responses occurred in three dose-escalation patients: two with cutaneous melanoma and one with hepatocellular carcinoma. Peripheral TCRbeta sequencing was intended to test whether TCR sequence diversity was altered and clonal T-cell expansion was caused by ivuxolimab. The paper describes the monotherapy dose-escalation part (N of about 55 patients) of the phase I trial of ivuxolimab. Here is what the overall study found, with its caveats: In the 0.1-3.0 mg/kg groups, partial responders were among the patients with the lowest normalized peripheral clonal expansion, particularly in CD8+ T cells. After ivuxolimab, CD8+ T cells had more expanded clones than CD4+ T cells on average. At doses of 0.1 to 3.0 mg/kg, clonal expansion of both CD4+ and CD8+ T cells in blood was seen between baseline and week 6. The antigen specificity of the clonally expanded peripheral T cells was not determined. Low levels of normalized T-cell clonal expansion were also seen in some patients who did not respond.

Trimming takes 1 base from V and 5 bases from J, and the germline ends sit 6 bases apart. CDR1 and CDR2 are drawn from the germline V gene (reference sequence): SEHNR, FQNEAQ. The CDR3, cysteine through phenylalanine, is 12 amino acids long. The kept DNA is CDR3 alone, 36 bases in frame from the first base. Patients with autoimmune disease history or receiving systemic immunosuppression were excluded from the trial. In every dose cohort, peripheral blood was drawn for TCR sequencing at baseline, cycle 4 day 1, and cycle 7 day 1. Samples were obtained from an open-label, multicenter, first-in-human phase I dose-escalation trial of ivuxolimab. Adults with locally advanced or metastatic head and neck squamous cell, hepatocellular, melanoma or renal cell carcinoma were enrolled in the trial. Before TCR sequencing, CD4+ and CD8+ T cells were separately sorted from peripheral blood. Genomic DNA was extracted from sorted cells for sequencing of the TCRbeta CDR3 region. TCRbeta CDR3 regions were sequenced using the immunoSEQ Assay. Sourced from immuneACCESS, this table was stored by TCRdb with only in-frame sequences that have V and J called. A share of the clones is absent; for the studies checked, an unresolved V gene accounts for under half, and the remainder has no known explanation. Across this sample there are over 50,000 clones, with 75% to 90% seen only once. 15% to 20% of the sample is in the top ten clones.

Sample: CD4+ or CD8+ T cells sorted from blood, taken in a trial of the OX40 agonist ivuxolimab. The clonotype originates from an adult with an advanced solid tumor such as melanoma, head and neck, liver or kidney cancer. Recombination linked TRBV7-9 to TRBJ2-7; the D gene is not confidently resolved. The CDR3 amino acid sequence is: CASSLVVDEQYF. DNA sequence: TGTGCCAGCAGCTTAGTTGTCGACGAGCAGTACTTC.